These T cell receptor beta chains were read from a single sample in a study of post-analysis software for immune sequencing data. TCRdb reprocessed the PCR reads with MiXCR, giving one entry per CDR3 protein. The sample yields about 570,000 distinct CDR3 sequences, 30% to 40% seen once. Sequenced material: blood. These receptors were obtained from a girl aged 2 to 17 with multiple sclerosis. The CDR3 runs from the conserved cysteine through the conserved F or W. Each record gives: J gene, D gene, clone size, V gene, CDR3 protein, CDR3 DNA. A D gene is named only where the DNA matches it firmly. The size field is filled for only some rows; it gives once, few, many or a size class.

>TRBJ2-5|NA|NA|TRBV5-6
CASSWARGTQYF
TGTGCCAGCAGCTGGGCCAGAGGGACCCAGTACTTC
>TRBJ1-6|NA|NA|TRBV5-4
CASSSRLEYNSPLHF
TGTGCCAGCAGCTCCCGACTGGAGTATAATTCACCCCTCCACTTT
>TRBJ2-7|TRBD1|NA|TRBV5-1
CAGSPGTGTYEQYF
TGCGCCGGCAGTCCCGGGACAGGGACCTACGAGCAGTACTTC
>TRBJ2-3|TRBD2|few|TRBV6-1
CASRPLERGISTDTQYF
TGTGCCAGCAGGCCCTTAGAGCGGGGGATCAGCACAGATACGCAGTATTTT
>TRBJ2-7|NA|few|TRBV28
CASSLGRGWEQYF
TGTGCCAGCAGTTTAGGGCGGGGTTGGGAGCAGTACTTC
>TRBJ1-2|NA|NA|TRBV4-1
CASSQALRPINYGYTF
TGCGCCAGCAGCCAAGCGTTACGCCCCATCAACTATGGCTACACCTTC
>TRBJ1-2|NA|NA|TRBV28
CASSFPSGAANYGYTF
TGTGCCAGCAGTTTCCCTTCAGGGGCGGCTAACTATGGCTACACCTTC
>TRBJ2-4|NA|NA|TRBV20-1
CSARVGQIQYF
TGCAGTGCTAGAGTCGGCCAGATTCAGTACTTC
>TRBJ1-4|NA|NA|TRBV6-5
CASSYSRLGRGTGNEKLFF
TGTGCCAGCAGTTACTCTAGGTTGGGCAGGGGCACCGGTAATGAAAAACTGTTTTTT
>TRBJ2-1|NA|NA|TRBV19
CASTRTGSSEQFF
TGTGCCAGTACCAGGACCGGCAGCAGTGAGCAGTTCTTC
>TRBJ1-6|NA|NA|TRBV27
CASSLGADNSPLHF
TGTGCCAGCAGTTTAGGGGCAGATAATTCACCCCTCCACTTT
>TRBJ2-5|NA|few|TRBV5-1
CASSLGRGSLETQYF
TGCGCCAGCAGCTTAGGTAGGGGGTCGCTAGAGACCCAGTACTTC
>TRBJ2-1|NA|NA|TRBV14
CASSQDFVGNEQFF
TGTGCCAGCAGCCAAGATTTCGTTGGCAATGAGCAGTTCTTC
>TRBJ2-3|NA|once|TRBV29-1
CSVQPPLGGTLTDTQYF
TGCAGCGTTCAGCCCCCCCTGGGGGGAACACTCACAGATACGCAGTATTTT
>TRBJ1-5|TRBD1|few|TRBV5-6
CASSWGTGANQPQHF
TGTGCCAGCAGCTGGGGGACAGGGGCTAATCAGCCCCAGCATTTT
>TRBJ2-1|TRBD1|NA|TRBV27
CATRTGAVNEQFF
TGTGCCACCAGGACAGGGGCGGTAAATGAGCAGTTCTTC
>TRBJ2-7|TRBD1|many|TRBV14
CASSQGAYEQYF
TGTGCCAGCAGTCAGGGGGCTTACGAGCAGTACTTC
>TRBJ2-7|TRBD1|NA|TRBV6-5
CACSYSATGGLNEQYF
TGTGCCTGCAGTTACTCAGCGACAGGGGGCTTGAACGAGCAGTACTTC
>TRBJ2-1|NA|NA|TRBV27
CASSPDRSSSYNEQFF
TGTGCCAGCAGTCCCGACAGGTCTAGCTCCTACAATGAGCAGTTCTTC
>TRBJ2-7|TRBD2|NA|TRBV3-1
CASSRRWGGFYSYEQYF
TGTGCCAGCAGCCGCCGATGGGGGGGATTCTATTCCTACGAGCAGTACTTC
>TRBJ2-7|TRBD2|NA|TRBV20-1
CSASGGEVFYEQYF
TGCAGTGCTAGTGGGGGGGAAGTCTTCTACGAGCAGTACTTC
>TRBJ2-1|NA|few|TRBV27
CASSLLRGGEQFF
TGTGCCAGCAGTTTGCTCAGGGGGGGCGAGCAGTTCTTC
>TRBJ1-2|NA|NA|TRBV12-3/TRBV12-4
CAGSLGQGGGYTF
TGTGCCGGCAGTTTAGGGCAGGGCGGGGGCTACACCTTC
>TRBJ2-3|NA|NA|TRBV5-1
CASSSGGGTRDTQYF
TGCGCCAGCAGCTCTGGCGGGGGCACCAGGGATACGCAGTATTTT